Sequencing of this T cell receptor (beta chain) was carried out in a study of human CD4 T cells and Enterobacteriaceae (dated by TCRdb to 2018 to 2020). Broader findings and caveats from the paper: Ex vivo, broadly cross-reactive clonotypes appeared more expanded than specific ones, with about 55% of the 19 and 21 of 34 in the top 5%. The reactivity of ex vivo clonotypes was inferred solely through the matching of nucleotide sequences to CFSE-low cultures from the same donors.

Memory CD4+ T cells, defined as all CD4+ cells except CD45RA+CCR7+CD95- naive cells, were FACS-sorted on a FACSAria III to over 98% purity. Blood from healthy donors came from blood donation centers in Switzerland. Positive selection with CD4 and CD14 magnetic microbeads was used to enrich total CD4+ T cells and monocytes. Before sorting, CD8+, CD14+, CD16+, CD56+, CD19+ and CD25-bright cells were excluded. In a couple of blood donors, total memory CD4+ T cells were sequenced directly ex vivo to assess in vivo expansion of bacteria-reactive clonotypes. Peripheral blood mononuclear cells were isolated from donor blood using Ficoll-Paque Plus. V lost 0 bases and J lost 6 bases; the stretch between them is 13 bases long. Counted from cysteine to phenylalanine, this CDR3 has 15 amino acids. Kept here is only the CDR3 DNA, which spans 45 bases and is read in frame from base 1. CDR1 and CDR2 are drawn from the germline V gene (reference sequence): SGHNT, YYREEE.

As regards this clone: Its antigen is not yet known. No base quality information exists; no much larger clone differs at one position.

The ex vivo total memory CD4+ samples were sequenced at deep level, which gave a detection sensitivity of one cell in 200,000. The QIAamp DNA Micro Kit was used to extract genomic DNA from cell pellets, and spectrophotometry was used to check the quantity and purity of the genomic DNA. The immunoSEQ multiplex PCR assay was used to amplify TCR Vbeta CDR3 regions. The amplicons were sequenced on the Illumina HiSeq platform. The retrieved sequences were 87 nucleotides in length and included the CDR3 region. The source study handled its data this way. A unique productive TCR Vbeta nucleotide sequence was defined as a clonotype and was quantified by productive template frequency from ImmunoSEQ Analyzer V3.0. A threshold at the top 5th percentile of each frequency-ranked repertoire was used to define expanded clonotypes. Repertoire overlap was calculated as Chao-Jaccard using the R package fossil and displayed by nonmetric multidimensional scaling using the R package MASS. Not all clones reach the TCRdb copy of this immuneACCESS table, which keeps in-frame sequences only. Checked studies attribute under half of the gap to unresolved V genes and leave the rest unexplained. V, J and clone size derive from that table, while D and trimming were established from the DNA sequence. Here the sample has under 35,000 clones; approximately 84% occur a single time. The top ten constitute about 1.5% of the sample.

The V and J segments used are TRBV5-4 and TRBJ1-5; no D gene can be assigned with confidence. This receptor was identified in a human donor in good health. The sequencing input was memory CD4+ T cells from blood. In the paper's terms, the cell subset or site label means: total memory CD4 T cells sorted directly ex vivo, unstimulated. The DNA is TGTGCCAGCAGCTTGGACCTGGGAATGGGTCAGCCCCAGCATTTT. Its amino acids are CASSLDLGMGQPQHF.